These T cell receptor beta chains were read from a single sample in a study of lymphopenia after photon versus proton radiotherapy. Libraries were prepared by immunoSEQ multiplex PCR; TCRdb keeps only in-frame clonotypes and omits some of them. The sample consists of about 20,000 clones, 80% to 90% of them appearing once. Sample: peripheral blood, taken from a patient treated with photon-based radiotherapy. Receptors originate from a woman between 50 and 59 years old with pancreatic cancer. CDR3s include the opening cysteine and the closing phenylalanine or tryptophan. The order of the fields is clone size, V gene, D gene, J gene, CDR3 length, CDR3 protein, CDR3 DNA. D genes are given only for firm matches. A clone size is listed for some rows: how often the clone was seen (once, few, many), or a class if it is expanded.

>.|TRBV5-6|.|TRBJ1-2|15
CASSLAQTGGYGYTF
TGTGCCAGCAGCTTGGCCCAAACAGGTGGCTATGGCTACACCTTC
>few|TRBV20-1|.|TRBJ1-2|11
CSATGEGGYTF
TGCAGTGCTACAGGGGAGGGTGGCTACACCTTC
>.|TRBV5-8|TRBD1|TRBJ1-5|16
CASSRTGGLLNQPQHF
TGTGCCAGCAGCCGGACAGGGGGGCTGCTCAATCAGCCCCAGCATTTT
>.|TRBV7-2|.|TRBJ1-5|15
CASSPRSTSNQPQHF
TGTGCCAGCAGCCCTAGAAGCACCAGCAATCAGCCCCAGCATTTT
>few|TRBV27|.|TRBJ2-7|14
CASSAGLDSYEQYF
TGTGCCAGCAGCGCAGGGTTAGACTCCTACGAGCAGTACTTC
>.|TRBV6-1|TRBD1|TRBJ1-1|18
CASSEVPGQGLMNTEAFF
TGTGCCAGCAGTGAAGTTCCCGGACAGGGCCTCATGAACACTGAAGCTTTCTTT
>.|TRBV19|.|TRBJ1-5|14
CATKATGPNQPQHF
TGTGCCACCAAGGCAACAGGTCCCAATCAGCCCCAGCATTTT
>.|TRBV11-2|.|TRBJ1-4|14
CASSSSWTNEKLFF
TGTGCCAGCAGCTCGAGTTGGACTAATGAAAAACTGTTTTTT
>few|TRBV13|TRBD2|TRBJ2-2|16
CASSLETSGSVGELFF
TGTGCCAGCAGCTTAGAAACTAGCGGGAGCGTCGGGGAGCTGTTTTTT
>few|TRBV6-6|.|TRBJ2-7|13
CASSLLDSYEQYF
TGTGCCAGCAGCCTACTAGACTCCTACGAGCAGTACTTC
>.|TRBV7-2|.|TRBJ2-5|15
CASSALTRVRETQYF
TGTGCCAGCAGCGCCCTTACCAGGGTCCGGGAGACCCAGTACTTC
>.|TRBV4-1|.|TRBJ1-3|16
CASSSQLQGSGNTIYF
TGCGCCAGCAGCTCCCAGCTTCAGGGATCTGGAAACACCATATATTTT
>.|TRBV27|.|TRBJ2-7|15
CASSLSPSPGYEQYF
TGTGCCAGCAGTTTATCGCCTAGCCCGGGGTACGAGCAGTACTTC
>.|TRBV30|.|TRBJ2-7|13
CAWSGGQGVEQYF
TGTGCCTGGAGTGGGGGGCAGGGTGTAGAGCAGTACTTC
>few|TRBV10-3|.|TRBJ1-6|14
CAISEQTGNSPLHF
TGTGCCATCAGTGAGCAAACAGGGAATTCACCCCTCCACTTT
>.|TRBV6-5|TRBD1|TRBJ2-7|15
CASRGTGTGFGEQYF
TGTGCCAGCAGAGGGACCGGGACAGGGTTTGGCGAGCAGTACTTC
>.|TRBV6-5|.|TRBJ2-7|15
CASSYSAGSYNEQYF
TGTGCCAGCAGTTACTCGGCAGGTTCCTACAACGAGCAGTACTTC
>.|TRBV7-2|TRBD2|TRBJ2-1|15
CASSWSGGPYNEQFF
TGTGCCAGCAGCTGGAGCGGGGGCCCCTACAATGAGCAGTTCTTC
>.|TRBV5-4|.|TRBJ2-1|14
CASSLVGGDNEQFF
TGTGCCAGCAGCTTGGTCGGGGGAGACAATGAGCAGTTCTTC
>.|TRBV7-9|.|TRBJ2-6|16
CASCFGGNSGANVLTF
TGTGCCAGTTGCTTTGGGGGTAACTCTGGGGCCAACGTCCTGACTTTC
>.|TRBV7-9|.|TRBJ2-3|14
CASSLGLVTDTQYF
TGTGCCAGCAGCTTAGGCCTGGTCACAGATACGCAGTATTTT
>.|TRBV10-3|.|TRBJ1-2|13
CAISEGQSLRYTF
TGTGCCATCAGTGAGGGCCAGTCTTTACGCTACACCTTC
>.|TRBV25-1|TRBD1|TRBJ1-4|13
CASSPTGVEKLFF
TGTGCCAGCAGTCCGACAGGGGTTGAAAAACTGTTTTTT
>.|TRBV28|TRBD1|TRBJ1-1|14
CASRLTGVGTEAFF
TGTGCCAGCAGGCTTACAGGGGTAGGGACTGAAGCTTTCTTT
>once|TRBV5-6|TRBD2|TRBJ2-7|14
CASSLLAGVNEQYF
TGTGCCAGCAGCCTCCTAGCGGGAGTGAACGAGCAGTACTTC
>.|TRBV18|.|TRBJ2-7|14
CASSPYRFAYEQYF
TGTGCCAGCTCACCATACAGGTTCGCCTACGAGCAGTACTTC
>.|TRBV7-2|.|TRBJ1-3|17
CASSLPPYEGLGNTIYF
TGTGCCAGCAGCTTACCACCCTACGAAGGGCTCGGAAACACCATATATTTT
>few|TRBV15|.|TRBJ1-1|16
CATSRGRRGRVAEAFF
TGTGCCACCAGCAGAGGACGAAGGGGCCGAGTCGCTGAAGCTTTCTTT
>.|TRBV7-2|TRBD2|TRBJ2-5|17
CASSSSLGTSGQETQYF
TGTGCCAGCAGCTCCAGCCTCGGGACTAGCGGCCAAGAGACCCAGTACTTC
>few|TRBV11-3|TRBD2|TRBJ2-1|15
CASGSGGLAHNEQFF
TGTGCCAGCGGTAGTGGAGGACTAGCCCACAATGAGCAGTTCTTC
>.|TRBV30|TRBD2|TRBJ2-1|16
CAWNPTSGRALNGQFF
TGTGCCTGGAATCCTACTAGCGGGAGGGCCCTCAATGGGCAGTTCTTC
>.|TRBV30|.|TRBJ2-3|11
CAWRMADTQYF
TGTGCCTGGAGGATGGCAGATACGCAGTATTTT
>.|TRBV29-1|.|TRBJ2-3|11
CSGSQRGAQYF
TGCAGCGGATCACAGAGGGGAGCGCAGTATTTT
>.|TRBV19|.|TRBJ2-7|13
CASSFQTTYEQYF
TGTGCCAGTAGTTTCCAGACCACCTACGAGCAGTACTTC
>.|TRBV23-1|.|TRBJ2-6|18
CASSRAGLWLSGANVLTF
TGCGCCAGCAGCAGGGCAGGGCTTTGGCTCTCTGGGGCCAACGTCCTGACTTTC
>.|TRBV28|.|TRBJ1-4|14
CASSRTGEREKLFF
TGTGCCAGCAGTCGTACGGGGGAGAGGGAAAAACTGTTTTTT
>.|TRBV11-3|TRBD2|TRBJ2-7|16
CASSSRWGLGSYEQYF
TGTGCCAGCAGCTCGCGCTGGGGACTAGGGTCCTACGAGCAGTACTTC
>.|TRBV4-3|.|TRBJ2-7|19
CASSPRWPLVDTSAGEQYF
TGCGCCAGCAGCCCCCGGTGGCCACTCGTAGACACCTCCGCGGGCGAGCAGTACTTC